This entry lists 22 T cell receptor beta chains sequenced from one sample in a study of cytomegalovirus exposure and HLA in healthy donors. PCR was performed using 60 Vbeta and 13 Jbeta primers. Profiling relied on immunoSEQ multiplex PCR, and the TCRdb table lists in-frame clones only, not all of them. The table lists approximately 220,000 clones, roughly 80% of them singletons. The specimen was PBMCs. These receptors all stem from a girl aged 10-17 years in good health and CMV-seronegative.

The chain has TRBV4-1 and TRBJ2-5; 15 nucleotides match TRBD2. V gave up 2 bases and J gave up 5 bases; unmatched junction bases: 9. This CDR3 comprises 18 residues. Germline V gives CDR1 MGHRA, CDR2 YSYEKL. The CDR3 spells CASSQRGLAGGLRETQYF. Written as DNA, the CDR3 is TGCGCCAGCAGCCAACGAGGACTAGCGGGGGGGCTACGGGAGACCCAGTACTTC.

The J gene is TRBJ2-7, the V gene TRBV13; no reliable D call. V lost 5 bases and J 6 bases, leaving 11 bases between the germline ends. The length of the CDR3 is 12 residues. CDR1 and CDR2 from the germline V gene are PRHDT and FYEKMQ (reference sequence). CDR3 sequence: CASSHRFGEQYF. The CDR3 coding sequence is TGTGCCAGCAGCCACCGGTTCGGCGAGCAGTACTTC.

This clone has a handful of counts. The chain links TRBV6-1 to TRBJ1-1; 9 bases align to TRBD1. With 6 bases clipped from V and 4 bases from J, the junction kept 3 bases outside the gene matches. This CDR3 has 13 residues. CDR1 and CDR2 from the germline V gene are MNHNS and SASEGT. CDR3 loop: CASRGTGFTEAFF. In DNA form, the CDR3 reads TGTGCCAGCAGGGGGACAGGGTTCACTGAAGCTTTCTTT.

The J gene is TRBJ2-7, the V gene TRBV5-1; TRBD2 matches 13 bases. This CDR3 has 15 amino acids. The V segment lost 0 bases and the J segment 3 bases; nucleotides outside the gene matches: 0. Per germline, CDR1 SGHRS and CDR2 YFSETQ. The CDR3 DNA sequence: TGCGCCAGCAGCTTGGGGACTAGCGGGGGCTACGAGCAGTACTTC. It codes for CASSLGTSGGYEQYF.

In DNA form, the CDR3 reads TGCGCCAGCACCGAATTTGCCGGGACAGCCTACGAGCAGTACTTC. It specifies CASTEFAGTAYEQYF. The chain uses TRBV10-2 and TRBJ2-7, with 7 bases that match TRBD1. This CDR3 region has 15 residues. V dropped 7 bases and J dropped 2; count of bases not matched to a gene: 11. Per the germline V gene, CDR1 is WSHSY and CDR2 is SAAADI.

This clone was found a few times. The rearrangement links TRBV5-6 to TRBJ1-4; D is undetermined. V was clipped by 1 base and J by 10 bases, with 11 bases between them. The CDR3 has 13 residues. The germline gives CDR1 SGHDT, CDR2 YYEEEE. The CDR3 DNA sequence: TGTGCCAGCAGCTTGAGGTTGCGGGGAAAACTGTTTTTT. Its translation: CASSLRLRGKLFF. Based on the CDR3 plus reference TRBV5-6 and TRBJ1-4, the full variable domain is DAGVTQSPTHLIKTRGQQVTLRCSPKSGHDTVSWYQQALGQGPQFIFQYYEEEERQRGNFPDRFSGHQFPNYSSELNVNALLLGDSALYLCASSLRLRGKLFFGSGTQLSVL.

The chain's CDR3 is CASSQSGGQSRWTGELFF. The CDR3 DNA is TGTGCCAGCTCCCAGAGCGGAGGGCAATCCCGGTGGACCGGGGAGCTGTTTTTT. V gene TRBV25-1 combines with J gene TRBJ2-2; possible D gene TRBD2, 6 bases. The germline gives CDR1 MGHDK, CDR2 SYGVNS. Trimming stripped 8 bases from V and 5 bases from J, with 27 bases between. This CDR3 comprises 18 residues.

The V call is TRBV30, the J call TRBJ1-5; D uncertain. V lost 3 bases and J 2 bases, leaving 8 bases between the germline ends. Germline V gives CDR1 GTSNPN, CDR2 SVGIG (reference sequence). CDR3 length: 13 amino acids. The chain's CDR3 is CAWRGQGNQPQHF. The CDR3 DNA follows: TGTGCCTGGAGAGGTCAGGGCAATCAGCCCCAGCATTTT.

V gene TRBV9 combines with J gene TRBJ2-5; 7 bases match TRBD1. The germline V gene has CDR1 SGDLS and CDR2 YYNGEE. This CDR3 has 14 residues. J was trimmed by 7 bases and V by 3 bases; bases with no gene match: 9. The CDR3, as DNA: TGTGCCAGCAGCGCGTTTCGGGACAGTCCGACCCAGTACTTC. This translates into CASSAFRDSPTQYF.

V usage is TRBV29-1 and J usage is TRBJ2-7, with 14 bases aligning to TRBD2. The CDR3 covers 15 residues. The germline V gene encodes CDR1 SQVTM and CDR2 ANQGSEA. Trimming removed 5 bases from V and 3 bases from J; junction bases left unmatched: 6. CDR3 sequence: CSVRGTSGGVYEQYF. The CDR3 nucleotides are TGCAGCGTTCGGGGGACTAGCGGGGGTGTCTACGAGCAGTACTTC.

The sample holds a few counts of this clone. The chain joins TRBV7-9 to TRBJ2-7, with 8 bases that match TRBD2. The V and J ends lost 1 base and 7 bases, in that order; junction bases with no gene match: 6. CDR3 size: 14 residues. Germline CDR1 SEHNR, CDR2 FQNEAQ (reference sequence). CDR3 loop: CASSLVGRDFEQYF. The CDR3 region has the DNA TGTGCCAGCAGCTTAGTCGGGAGGGATTTTGAGCAGTACTTC.

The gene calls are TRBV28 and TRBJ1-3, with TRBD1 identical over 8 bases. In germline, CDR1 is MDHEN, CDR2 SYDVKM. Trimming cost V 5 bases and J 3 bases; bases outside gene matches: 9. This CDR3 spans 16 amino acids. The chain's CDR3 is CASSPGQGFYGNTIYF. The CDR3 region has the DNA TGTGCCAGCAGTCCCGGACAGGGCTTTTATGGAAACACCATATATTTT.

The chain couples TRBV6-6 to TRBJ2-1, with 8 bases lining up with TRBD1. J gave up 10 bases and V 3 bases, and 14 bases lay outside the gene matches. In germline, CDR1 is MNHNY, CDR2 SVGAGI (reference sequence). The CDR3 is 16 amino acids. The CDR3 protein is CASSYNGQGHRGEQFF. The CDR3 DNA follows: TGTGCCAGCAGTTATAATGGACAGGGTCATCGTGGAGAGCAGTTCTTC.

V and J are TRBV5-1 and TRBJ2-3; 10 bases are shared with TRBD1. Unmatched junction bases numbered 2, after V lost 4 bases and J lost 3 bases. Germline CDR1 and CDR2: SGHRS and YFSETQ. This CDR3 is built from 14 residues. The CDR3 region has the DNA TGCGCCAGCAGCCAGGGACAGGGGACAGATACGCAGTATTTT. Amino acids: CASSQGQGTDTQYF.

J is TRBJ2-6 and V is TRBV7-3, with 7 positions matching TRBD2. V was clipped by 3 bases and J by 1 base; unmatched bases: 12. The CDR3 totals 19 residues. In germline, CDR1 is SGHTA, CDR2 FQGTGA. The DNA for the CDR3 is TGTGCCAGCAGCTTGAGTGTGGCTAGGGAGGGATCTGGGGCCAACGTCCTGACTTTC. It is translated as CASSLSVAREGSGANVLTF.

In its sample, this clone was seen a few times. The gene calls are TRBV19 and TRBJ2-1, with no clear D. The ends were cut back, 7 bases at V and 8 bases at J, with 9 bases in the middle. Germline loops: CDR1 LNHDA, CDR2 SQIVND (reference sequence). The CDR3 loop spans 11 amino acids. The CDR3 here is CASTIGDEQFF. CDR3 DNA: TGTGCCAGTACCATAGGAGATGAGCAGTTCTTC.

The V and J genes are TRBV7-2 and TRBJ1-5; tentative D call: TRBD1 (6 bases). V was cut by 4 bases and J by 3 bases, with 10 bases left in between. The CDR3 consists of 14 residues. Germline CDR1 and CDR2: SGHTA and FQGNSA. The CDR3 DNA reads TGTGCCAGCAGCTCCCAGGGGAACAATCAGCCCCAGCATTTT. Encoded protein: CASSSQGNNQPQHF.

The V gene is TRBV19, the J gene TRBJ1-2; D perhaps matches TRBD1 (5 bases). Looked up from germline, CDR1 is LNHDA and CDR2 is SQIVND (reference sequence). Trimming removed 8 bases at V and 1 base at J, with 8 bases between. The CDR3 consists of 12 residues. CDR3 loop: CASRGVNYGYTF. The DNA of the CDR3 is TGTGCCAGTCGGGGGGTTAACTATGGCTACACCTTC.

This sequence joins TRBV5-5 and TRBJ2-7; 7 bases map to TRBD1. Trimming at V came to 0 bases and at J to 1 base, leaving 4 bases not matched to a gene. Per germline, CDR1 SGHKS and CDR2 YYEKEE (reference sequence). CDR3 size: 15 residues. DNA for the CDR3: TGTGCCAGCAGCTTGGCGGGACAGCTTTCCTACGAGCAGTACTTC. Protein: CASSLAGQLSYEQYF.

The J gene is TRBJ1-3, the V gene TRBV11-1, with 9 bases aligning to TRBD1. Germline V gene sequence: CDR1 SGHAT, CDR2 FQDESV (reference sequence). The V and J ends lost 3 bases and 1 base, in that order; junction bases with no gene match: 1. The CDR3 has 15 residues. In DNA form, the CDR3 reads TGTGCCAGCAGCTTGGACAGGGGATCTGGAAACACCATATATTTT. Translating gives CASSLDRGSGNTIYF. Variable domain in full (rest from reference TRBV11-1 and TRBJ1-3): EAEVAQSPRYKITEKSQAVAFWCDPISGHATLYWYRQILGQGPELLVQFQDESVVDDSQLPKDRFSAERLKGVDSTLKIQPAELGDSAMYLCASSLDRGSGNTIYFGEGSWLTVV.

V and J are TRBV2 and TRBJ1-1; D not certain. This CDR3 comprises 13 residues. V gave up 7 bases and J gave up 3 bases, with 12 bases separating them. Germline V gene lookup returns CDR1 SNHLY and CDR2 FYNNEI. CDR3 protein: CASTEVEDTEAFF. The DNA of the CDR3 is TGTGCCAGCACAGAAGTAGAGGACACTGAAGCTTTCTTT.

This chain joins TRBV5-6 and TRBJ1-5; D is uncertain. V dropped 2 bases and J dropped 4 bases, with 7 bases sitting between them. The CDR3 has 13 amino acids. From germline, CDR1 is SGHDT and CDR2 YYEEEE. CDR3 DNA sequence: TGTGCCAGCAGCTTTGGAGGGAATCAGCCCCAGCATTTT. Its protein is CASSFGGNQPQHF.